Listed here are 3 T cell receptor beta chains from one sample, sequenced in a study of patients and donors after allogeneic stem cell transplantation. TCRdb re-analysed the RT-PCR reads in MiXCR, keeping a single row per CDR3 protein. The table lists around 2,000 distinct CDR3 sequences, roughly 1.5% of them singletons, with less than 6.5% in the top ten. The sample taken for sequencing was blood, either unsorted or a sorted T cell fraction (not recorded which). These receptors originate from a human donor who was either an allogeneic HSCT recipient or a stem cell or donor lymphocyte infusion donor (not recorded which). It is not recorded whose cells these are; they may come from a transplant donor.

By sample fraction, this clonotype is medium-sized. The chain recombines TRBV7-2 with TRBJ1-6; no definite D call. The germline V gene encodes CDR1 SGHTA and CDR2 FQGNSA. V was shortened by 1 base and J by 5 bases, with 12 bases between the two germline ends. This CDR3 spans 16 amino acids. CDR3 sequence (DNA): TGTGCCAGCAGCTTAGGGGCAACGAGGGATAATTCACCCCTCCACTTT. It is translated as CASSLGATRDNSPLHF.

This clonotype is medium-sized. The rearrangement joins TRBV7-2 to TRBJ2-7; tentatively, D is TRBD1 (6 bases). Germline CDR1 and CDR2: SGHTA and FQGNSA. The ends were cut back, 5 bases at V and 2 bases at J, with 10 bases in the middle. This CDR3 is built from 13 residues. The CDR3 region has the DNA TGTGCCAGCAGCCAACAGGGAGCCTACGAGCAGTACGTC. This translates into CASSQQGAYEQYV.

This clonotype is labeled medium-sized. This chain joins TRBV9 and TRBJ2-1; D unresolved. Looked up from germline, CDR1 is SGDLS and CDR2 is YYNGEE. This CDR3 has 14 residues. V lost 4 bases, J lost 6 bases, and 14 bases lay in between. The CDR3: CASSPTPGSNEQFF. DNA of the CDR3: TGTGCCAGCAGCCCGACCCCTGGTAGCAATGAGCAGTTCTTC.